This T cell receptor (beta chain) emerged from a study of control samples from healthy donors and cancer patients. Sequencing used immunoSEQ multiplex PCR; TCRdb keeps in-frame clones, though not all of them. The data contain 54,000 or so clones, about 95% of them singletons. The source material was blood. The source of this sequence is a man under 40 in good health.

CDR3 nucleotide sequence: TGTGCCAGCAGCTTCAGCTGGGTGAGCTCCTACGAGCAGTACTTC. This sequence encodes CASSFSWVSSYEQYF. V usage is TRBV7-9 and J usage is TRBJ2-7, with D hard to call. Trimming cost V 3 bases and J 0 bases, with 12 bases left between them. Germline CDR1 and CDR2: SEHNR and FQNEAQ (reference sequence). The CDR3 runs to 15 residues.